A single sample is the source of the 27 T cell receptor beta chains below, sequenced in a study of T-cell memory formation after mild COVID-19. TCRdb re-called the 5' RACE reads through MiXCR, storing one row per CDR3 protein. The sample records roughly 320,000 distinct CDR3 sequences, approximately 27% being singletons. The sequencing sample was made of PBMCs or a T cell subset sorted from them (not recorded which). The receptors derive from an adult woman who had mild COVID-19 (a few samples of this study predate the infection). Cell type and time point are not known.

The V call is TRBV30, the J call TRBJ2-7; maybe TRBD2 (6 bases). Looked up from germline, CDR1 is GTSNPN and CDR2 is SVGIG (reference sequence). Trimming removed 3 bases at V and 2 bases at J, with 8 bases between. CDR3 length equals 12 residues. The CDR3 reads CAWRRGPYEQYF. DNA for the CDR3: TGTGCCTGGAGGCGGGGCCCCTACGAGCAGTACTTC.

The chain couples TRBV12-3 or TRBV12-4 to TRBJ2-1; 8 positions agree with TRBD2. There are 15 residues in the CDR3. The V and J ends lost 4 bases and 2 bases, in that order; junction bases with no gene match: 4. CDR3 amino acids: CASSSTTSAYNEQFF. The CDR3 region has the DNA TGTGCCAGCAGTTCGACGACTAGCGCCTACAATGAGCAGTTCTTC.

The chain combines TRBV20-1 with TRBJ2-1, with 8 nucleotides matching TRBD2. The germline V gene encodes CDR1 DFQATT and CDR2 SNEGSKA (reference sequence). CDR3 size: 16 residues. Trimming took 0 bases from V and 6 from J; bases not matched to a gene: 10. Here the CDR3 DNA reads TGCAGTGCTAGAGATCGAAACGGGAGGGCCTTCAATGAGCAGTTCTTC. Translated, it gives CSARDRNGRAFNEQFF.

The V call is TRBV7-8, the J call TRBJ2-7; no firm D call. This CDR3 has 14 amino acids. V was clipped by 7 bases and J by 3 bases, with 16 bases between them. Germline V gene data show CDR1 as SGHVS and CDR2 as FQNEAQ. The CDR3 region has the DNA TGTGCCAGCACCCCCAGTGGAAACGGCTACGAGCAGTACTTC. Translating it yields CASTPSGNGYEQYF.

The rearrangement joins TRBV4-2 to TRBJ2-7; 10 bases line up with TRBD2. The ends lost 0 bases at V and 2 bases at J; junction bases unmatched: 7. Germline V gene data show CDR1 as LGHNA and CDR2 as YNFKEQ. The CDR3 consists of 17 residues. The CDR3 nucleotides are TGTGCCAGCAGCCAAGATAGGCCTAGCGGGGGTCCCTACGAGCAGTACTTC. Amino acid sequence: CASSQDRPSGGPYEQYF.

This chain uses TRBV29-1 with TRBJ1-2; D gene unclear. This CDR3 region has 14 residues. V gave up 3 bases and J gave up 4 bases, with 15 bases separating them. Germline V gives CDR1 SQVTM, CDR2 ANQGSEA. The CDR3 protein is CSVDPEGKAYGYTF. The CDR3 DNA follows: TGCAGCGTTGACCCAGAAGGGAAGGCCTATGGCTACACCTTC.

The V gene is TRBV12-3 or TRBV12-4, the J gene TRBJ1-6; D call uncertain. The V gene lost 1 base and the J gene lost 9 bases, with 16 bases spanning the gap. This CDR3 region has 16 residues. The CDR3 bases are TGTGCCAGCAGTTTAGGTTCGAGGTCCAGCGGTTCACCCCTCCACTTT. It encodes CASSLGSRSSGSPLHF.

This chain connects TRBV25-1 to TRBJ1-4, with D uncertain. The V gene's germline CDR1 is MGHDK and CDR2 SYGVNS. The CDR3 covers 17 residues. V was clipped by 6 bases and J by 7 bases, with 24 bases between them. This CDR3 reads CASSTTRALRKREKLFF. For the CDR3, the DNA is TGTGCCAGCAGCACCACCCGGGCGCTCCGGAAACGTGAAAAACTGTTTTTT.

This rearrangement joins TRBV10-3 to TRBJ1-6; D is undetermined. Germline V CDR1 and CDR2: ENHRY, SYGVKD. V lost 0 bases to trimming and J lost 1 base, with 10 bases between them. The CDR3 contains 17 residues. CDR3 sequence: CAISESAGVSYNSPLHF. The CDR3 bases are TGTGCCATCAGTGAGTCGGCAGGAGTTTCCTATAATTCACCCCTCCACTTT.

This clonotype was recorded a few times. The CDR3 region is CASSPTATNEKLFF. Here the CDR3 DNA reads TGTGCCAGCAGTCCGACAGCAACTAATGAAAAACTGTTTTTT. V is TRBV6-5 and J is TRBJ1-4; D may be TRBD1 (5 bases). Germline V CDR1 and CDR2: MNHEY, SVGAGI. The CDR3 extends over 14 amino acids. The V end was cut by 5 bases, the J end by 0 bases, with 7 bases between.

The chain employs TRBV7-2 and TRBJ2-1; 7 positions agree with TRBD1. The V segment lost 1 base and the J segment 9 bases; nucleotides outside the gene matches: 12. Germline V gene data show CDR1 as SGHTA and CDR2 as FQGNSA. The CDR3 covers 16 residues. In nucleotides, the CDR3 is TGTGCCAGCAGCTTAGGCCCCGGACAGGTTGGAGGTGAGCAGTTCTTC. Translated, it gives CASSLGPGQVGGEQFF.

This clonotype has more than one count but fewer than ten. This chain uses TRBV15 with TRBJ2-2, with 13 bases aligning to TRBD2. This CDR3 has 16 residues. Trimming took 5 bases from V and 5 from J; bases not matched to a gene: 5. CDR1 is LNHNV, CDR2 YYDKDF, per germline (reference sequence). CDR3 in amino acids: CATSGRLAGGTGELFF. CDR3 in DNA: TGTGCCACCAGCGGTAGACTAGCGGGAGGTACCGGGGAGCTGTTTTTT.

The J gene is TRBJ1-1, the V gene TRBV30, with D unresolved. Germline V gene lookup returns CDR1 GTSNPN and CDR2 SVGIG (reference sequence). V was trimmed by 0 bases and J by 6 bases, leaving 5 bases between them. This CDR3 has 11 residues. CDR3 amino acids: CAWSVGPEAFF. CDR3 nucleotides: TGTGCCTGGAGTGTAGGGCCTGAAGCTTTCTTT.

The chain joins TRBV23-1 to TRBJ2-1; TRBD1 agrees at 8 bases. TRBV23-1 is given ORF status, its function remaining uncertain. After removal of 3 bases from V and 7 bases from J, the junction contained 8 bases not matched to a gene. The CDR3 has 15 amino acids. CDR3 DNA sequence: TGCGCCAGCAGTCACGGGGCCCGACAGGGGAATGAGCAGTTCTTC. Amino acid sequence: CASSHGARQGNEQFF.

The chain is built from TRBV29-1 and TRBJ1-2; unclear D gene. This CDR3 spans 13 amino acids. CDR1 and CDR2 from the germline V gene are SQVTM and ANQGSEA. The germline V and J ends were trimmed by 5 bases and 1 base, with 11 bases remaining between them. The CDR3 here is CSVLGTINYGYTF. Here the CDR3 DNA reads TGCAGCGTTCTCGGTACAATTAACTATGGCTACACCTTC.

The sample holds a few counts of this clonotype. One end of the junction is discordant with germline, which a read error may explain. The J gene is TRBJ2-3, the V gene TRBV20-1; D call uncertain. Per the germline V gene, CDR1 is DFQATT and CDR2 is SNEGSKA (reference sequence). CDR3 size: 14 residues. The CDR3 region is CSARGSPGTDTQYF. The DNA for the CDR3 is TGCAGTGCCAGAGGCTCGCCAGGCACAGATACGCAGTATTTT.

This rearrangement joins TRBV7-3 to TRBJ2-2, with 11 bases identical to TRBD2. V dropped 5 bases and J dropped 2; count of bases not matched to a gene: 4. CDR1 SGHTA and CDR2 FQGTGA come from the germline V gene. This CDR3 contains 16 residues. The CDR3 DNA sequence: TGTGCCAGCAGCCAAACTAGCGGGAGTAACACCGGGGAGCTGTTTTTT. This translates into CASSQTSGSNTGELFF.

In this sample, this clonotype turned up a few times. The rearrangement links TRBV20-1 to TRBJ1-5; 8 positions agree with TRBD1. This CDR3 is 16 amino acids long. The junction had 9 bases not matched to a gene; V was cut back by 3 bases and J by 2 bases. The germline gives CDR1 DFQATT, CDR2 SNEGSKA (reference sequence). CDR3 protein: CSARRQGAVGNQPQHF. Written as DNA, the CDR3 is TGCAGTGCTAGGCGTCAGGGGGCGGTGGGCAATCAGCCCCAGCATTTT.

This clonotype was observed a few times. CDR3 sequence: CASSKGGTSGSYEQYF. Here the CDR3 DNA reads TGTGCCAGTAGTAAAGGCGGGACTAGCGGCTCCTACGAGCAGTACTTC. The chain couples TRBV19 to TRBJ2-7, with TRBD2 matching 11 bases. The V gene end was trimmed by 4 bases and the J gene end by 0 bases; junction bases not matched to a gene: 5. The CDR3 runs to 16 residues. Germline loops: CDR1 LNHDA, CDR2 SQIVND (reference sequence). Combining the CDR3 with reference TRBV19 and TRBJ2-7 gives the whole variable domain DGGITQSPKYLFRKEGQNVTLSCEQNLNHDAMYWYRQDPGQGLRLIYYSQIVNDFQKGDIAEGYSVSREKKESFPLTVTSAQKNPTAFYLCASSKGGTSGSYEQYFGPGTRLTVT.

The CDR3: CASSPDFRNTEAFF. CDR3 nucleotides: TGTGCCAGCAGCCCAGACTTTCGGAACACTGAAGCTTTCTTT. The gene calls are TRBV3-1 and TRBJ1-1; D unclear. Germline CDR1 LGHDT, CDR2 YNNKEL (reference sequence). This CDR3 comprises 14 residues. Trimming cost V 4 bases and J 1 base, with 10 bases left between them.

The V call is TRBV20-1, the J call TRBJ2-4; D not resolved. Germline V gene lookup returns CDR1 DFQATT and CDR2 SNEGSKA (reference sequence). V lost 2 bases, J lost 1 base, and 18 bases lay in between. The CDR3 covers 17 residues. CDR3 DNA: TGCAGTGCTAGATACGTGTTGGGGAAGGCGGCCAAAAACATTCAGTACTTC. It translates to CSARYVLGKAAKNIQYF.

This chain links TRBV12-5 with TRBJ2-1, with 10 nucleotides matching TRBD2. CDR3 length equals 14 residues. V was clipped by 8 bases and J by 8 bases; unmatched bases: 9. Looked up from germline, CDR1 is LGHNT and CDR2 is FRNRAP. The CDR3 coding sequence is TGTGCTAGTTCGAGCGGGAGGGTTGTCGATGAGCAGTTCTTC. This encodes CASSSGRVVDEQFF.

This clonotype was counted only a few times. V is TRBV3-1 and J is TRBJ1-1, with 7 bases fitting TRBD1. The CDR3 covers 13 residues. Germline V gene data show CDR1 as LGHDT and CDR2 as YNNKEL (reference sequence). Trimming at V came to 3 bases and at J to 8 bases, leaving 6 bases not matched to a gene. This CDR3 is CASSQRQGKEAFF. The CDR3 DNA follows: TGTGCCAGCAGCCAGAGACAGGGTAAAGAAGCTTTCTTT.

This clonotype was picked up a small number of times. The rearrangement uses TRBV4-3 and TRBJ2-7; 7 bases agree with TRBD1. Germline V lookup: CDR1 LGHNA, CDR2 YSLEER. V shed 0 bases and J 5 bases; nucleotides not matched to a gene: 4. This CDR3 contains 14 residues. The CDR3 reads CASSQDTGVDEQYF. As DNA, the CDR3 is TGCGCCAGCAGCCAAGATACAGGGGTCGACGAGCAGTACTTC.

This chain joins TRBV7-6 and TRBJ2-4, with 7 bases that match TRBD1. V lost 5 bases to trimming and J lost 5 bases; unmatched junction nucleotides: 9. There are 15 residues in the CDR3. From germline, CDR1 is SGHVS and CDR2 FNYEAQ. The CDR3 reads CASSQRPGQENIQYF. CDR3 coding DNA: TGTGCCAGCAGCCAACGACCCGGACAGGAAAACATTCAGTACTTC. The variable domain in full, with the rest retrieved from reference TRBV7-6 and TRBJ2-4, is GAGVSQSPRYKVTKRGQDVALRCDPISGHVSLYWYRQALGQGPEFLTYFNYEAQQDKSGLPNDRFSAERPEGSISTLTIQRTEQRDSAMYRCASSQRPGQENIQYFGAGTRLSVL.

A few counts support this clonotype. The V gene is TRBV24-1, the J gene TRBJ2-1; D may be TRBD1 or TRBD2 (6 bases each). The CDR3 contains 14 residues. The germline V gene has CDR1 KGHDR and CDR2 SFDVKD. V was shortened by 1 base and J by 6 bases, with 9 bases between the two germline ends. The CDR3 coding sequence is TGTGCCACCAGTGATTTAGGAGGGGGCAATGAGCAGTTCTTC. It codes for CATSDLGGGNEQFF.

The chain combines TRBV30 with TRBJ1-1; D unclear. Trimming took 6 bases from V and 8 from J, leaving 13 bases between them. Germline V gene sequence: CDR1 GTSNPN, CDR2 SVGIG (reference sequence). The CDR3 has 11 amino acids. Here the CDR3 reads CACDGPAEAFF. CDR3 coding DNA: TGTGCCTGCGATGGACCGGCCGAAGCTTTCTTT.